This entry concerns a single TCR beta chain. This clone's antigen is unknown. No much larger clone is present one base from it, and per-base qualities are unavailable. The germline V gene provides CDR1 SGHAT and CDR2 FQNNGV. The junction carries 15 bases between V and J, which are trimmed by 3 bases and 4 bases respectively. The CDR3 runs 15 residues from the cysteine to the phenylalanine. The sequence is cut down to CDR3 DNA, 45 bases in frame from base 1. The data were obtained in a study of T cell clonotyping in hematopoietic cell transplantation (dated by TCRdb to the early 2020s). Background for the entire study: Pretransplant samples from recipients were collected after cytoreduction. Recruitment of patients was conducted between late 2015 and early 2017, and follow-up was continued until late 2020 or death. A total of about 140 blood samples were gathered in the study from roughly 37 consecutive transplant recipients along with their related donors. Summary of the overall study and its limitations: Recipient TCR diversity fell after transplant, with pathologically expanded clonotypes rising progressively from day 30 to day 180. The sample size was limited and the cells went unsorted, which meant the CD4 and CD8 repertoire contributions could not be told apart. Overlap with donor repertoires was found for only a small fraction of recipient repertoires, with over 97% found to appear de novo at the given depth. Donor and pretransplant recipient Inverse Simpson Index values predicted broader posttransplant TCR repertoire diversity.

The immunoSEQ assay, a bias-controlled multiplex PCR with V- and J-specific primers, was used to amplify TCR beta CDR3 regions from genomic DNA. In a second PCR step, the CDR3 amplicons were tagged with a proprietary barcode plus Illumina adapter sequences. An Illumina MiSeq instrument was used for sequencing of the CDR3 libraries. The original methods were these. Export and quality control were handled in immunoSEQ Analyzer 3.0, while downstream analyses relied on R Bioconductor and Immunarch. Repertoire metrics were calculated using only productive rearrangements within the normalized downsampled data set. In the normalized cohort, a clonotype counted as pathologically expanded if the clonotype was larger than 5 templates. The Inverse Simpson Index was used to measure repertoire diversity. To capture all clonotypes, CMV-specificity analyses were performed on the non-normalized data set. TCRdb re-hosts the immuneACCESS table, in-frame sequences only. Its copies lack some clones; in the studies checked, an unresolved V gene accounts for under half of them, and the cause for the rest is not known. D and trimming come from the DNA, and the V and J calls and clone size come from that table. Recorded for this sample are more than 20,000 clones; roughly 90% of them occurred a single time. The top ten clones comprise around 3.4% of the sample.

Sample time point, as interpreted from the label and publication: recipient sample about 28 days before transplant, after cytoreduction. Blood from recipients was drawn about 28 days before transplant and again at days 30, 100 and 180 after transplant. Using Nuclei Lysis Solution, genomic DNA was extracted from unfractionated peripheral blood mononuclear cells that were either fresh or cryopreserved. The receptor's source is a man aged 18 to 35 with biphenotypic leukemia. Some clones in this sample may be carry-over from other donors' samples. This specimen was peripheral blood mononuclear cells, taken before stem cell transplant. The rearranged segments are TRBV11-2 and TRBJ1-1, with TRBD1 tentatively as D gene (6 bases match). The nucleotide sequence is TGTGCCAGCAGCTTCAACAGGGACACGGGCACTGAAGCTTTCTTT. It translates as CASSFNRDTGTEAFF.